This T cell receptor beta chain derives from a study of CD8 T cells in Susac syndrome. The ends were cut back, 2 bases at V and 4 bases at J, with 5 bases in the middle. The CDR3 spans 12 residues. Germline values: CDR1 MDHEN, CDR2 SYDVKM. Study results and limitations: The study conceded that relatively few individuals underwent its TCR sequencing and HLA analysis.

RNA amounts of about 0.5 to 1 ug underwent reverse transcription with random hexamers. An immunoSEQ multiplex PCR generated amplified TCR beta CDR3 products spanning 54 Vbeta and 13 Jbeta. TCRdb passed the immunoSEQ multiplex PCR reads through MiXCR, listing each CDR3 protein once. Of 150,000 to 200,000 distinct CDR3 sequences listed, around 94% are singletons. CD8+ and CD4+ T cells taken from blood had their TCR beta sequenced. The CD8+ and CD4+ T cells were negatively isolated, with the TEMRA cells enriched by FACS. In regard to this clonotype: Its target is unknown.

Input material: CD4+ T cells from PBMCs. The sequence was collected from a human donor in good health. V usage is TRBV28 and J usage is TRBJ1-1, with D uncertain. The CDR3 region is CASSLPGTEAFF. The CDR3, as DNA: TGTGCCAGCAGTTTACCAGGCACTGAAGCTTTCTTT.